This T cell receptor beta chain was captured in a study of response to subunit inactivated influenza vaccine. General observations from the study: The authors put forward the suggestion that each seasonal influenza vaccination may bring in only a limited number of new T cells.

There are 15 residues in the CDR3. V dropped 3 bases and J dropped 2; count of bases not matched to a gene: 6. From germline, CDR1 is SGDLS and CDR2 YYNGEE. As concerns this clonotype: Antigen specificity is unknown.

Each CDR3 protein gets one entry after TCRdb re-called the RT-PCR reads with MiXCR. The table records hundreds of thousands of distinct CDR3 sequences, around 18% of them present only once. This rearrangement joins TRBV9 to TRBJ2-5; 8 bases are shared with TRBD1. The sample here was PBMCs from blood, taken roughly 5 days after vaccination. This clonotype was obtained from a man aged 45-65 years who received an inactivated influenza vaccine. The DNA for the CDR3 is TGTGCCAGCAGCGCGATGACAGGGGAACAAGAGACCCAGTACTTC. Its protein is CASSAMTGEQETQYF.